This T cell receptor beta chain was profiled in a study of T cells after yellow fever vaccination. Study in general: Preparation of fractions with low cell numbers was performed using SMART-Seq v4 Ultra Low Input.

The germline V gene encodes CDR1 SGHKS and CDR2 YYEKEE (reference sequence). Deletions cut 4 bases from V and 6 bases from J, with 17 bases between. This CDR3 contains 15 residues. Study outcomes and limitations: Detected again after the booster were most primary-vaccination clones, at 96% CD4 and about 90% CD8.

By 5'RACE template switching, TCR cDNA was produced, with a universal primer site and UMIs added in the process. One entry per CDR3 protein, called by TCRdb with MiXCR from the 5' RACE reads. The repertoire consists of approximately 600,000 distinct CDR3 sequences, with approximately 13% occurring once and the leading ten covering more than 12%. There are a few counts of this clonotype. The antigen remains undetermined. This receptor was taken from a young man who received the YFV17D yellow fever vaccine. The starting material was PBMCs, obtained on the day of the yellow fever booster vaccination. This chain links TRBV5-5 with TRBJ2-4, with D perhaps assigned TRBD1 or TRBD2 (7 bases each). The CDR3 here is CASSEAGQNLNIQYF. CDR3 DNA: TGTGCCAGCAGCGAAGCGGGACAGAATCTAAACATTCAGTACTTC. The complete variable domain, with remaining parts taken from reference TRBV5-5 and TRBJ2-4, reads DAGVTQSPTHLIKTRGQQVTLRCSPISGHKSVSWYQQVLGQGPQFIFQYYEKEERGRGNFPDRFSARQFPNYSSELNVNALLLGDSALYLCASSEAGQNLNIQYFGAGTRLSVL.